This T cell receptor (beta chain) was documented in a study of shared clonotypes between healthy human individuals. Study information: Aged between 18 and 49, the donors were a couple of women and three men. Study observations and caveats: Represented genetic and exposure-history diversity was restricted by having few donors. In four donors, about 5% of naive CD4 clonotypes appeared in common.

Assay: immunoSEQ multiplex PCR; the TCRdb copy retains only in-frame clones and omits some. The sample comprises 700,000 or so clones, 55% to 75% of which are singletons, and about 1.7% rests with the top ten. This clone has more than one count but fewer than ten. The antigen is unknown. The V end was cut by 1 base, the J end by 6 bases, with 10 bases between. This CDR3 region has 13 residues. Per germline, CDR1 KGHSH and CDR2 LQKENI. This sequence originates from a woman aged 30 to 39 in good health. The sequenced sample was memory CD4+ T cells sorted from blood. Subset meaning: CD45RA-negative fraction. V gene TRBV18 combines with J gene TRBJ2-7; the D is unclear. The CDR3 spells CASSPLENGEQYF. The CDR3 coding sequence is TGTGCCAGCTCACCACTCGAAAATGGCGAGCAGTACTTC. Full variable domain (remainder filled in from reference TRBV18 and TRBJ2-7): NAGVMQNPRHLVRRRGQEARLRCSPMKGHSHVYWYRQLPEEGLKFMVYLQKENIIDESGMPKERFSAEFPKEGPSILRIQQVVRGDSAAYFCASSPLENGEQYFGPGTRLTVT.